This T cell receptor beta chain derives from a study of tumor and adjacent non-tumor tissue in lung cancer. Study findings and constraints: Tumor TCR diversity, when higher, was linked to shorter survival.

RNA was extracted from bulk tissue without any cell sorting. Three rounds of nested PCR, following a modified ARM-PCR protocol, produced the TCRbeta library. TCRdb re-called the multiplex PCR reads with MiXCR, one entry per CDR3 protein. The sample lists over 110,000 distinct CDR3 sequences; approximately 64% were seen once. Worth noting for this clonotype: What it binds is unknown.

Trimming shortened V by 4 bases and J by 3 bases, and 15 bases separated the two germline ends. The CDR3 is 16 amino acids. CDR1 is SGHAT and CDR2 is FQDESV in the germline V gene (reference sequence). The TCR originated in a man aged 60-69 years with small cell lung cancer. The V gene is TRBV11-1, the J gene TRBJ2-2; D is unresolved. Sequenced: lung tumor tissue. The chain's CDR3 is CASSSLDKVDTGELFF. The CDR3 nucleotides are TGTGCCAGCAGCTCCCTTGACAAGGTAGACACCGGGGAGCTGTTTTTT.